This T cell receptor (beta chain) was recorded in a study of blood T cell repertoires in COVID-19. Study overall: Spain, Italy and the United States supplied samples that represented acute and convalescent COVID-19.

Profiled with immunoSEQ multiplex PCR; TCRdb holds only in-frame clones, not every one. The repertoire holds about 250,000 clones, with almost 90% as singletons. The length of the CDR3 is 14 residues. Germline-derived CDR1 and CDR2 are MNHNY and SVGAGI (reference sequence). The V and J ends lost 2 bases and 2 bases respectively, with 9 bases between them. V usage is TRBV6-6 and J usage is TRBJ1-1; perhaps TRBD1 as D (6 bases). Material for sequencing was peripheral blood. The receptor was isolated from an elderly man with acute or convalescent COVID-19. This CDR3 reads CASSYDRINTEAFF. The CDR3 nucleotides read TGTGCCAGCAGTTACGACAGGATTAACACTGAAGCTTTCTTT.